This entry is about one T cell receptor (beta chain). The antigen it recognizes is unknown. The record has no base qualities; no much larger clone is one base away. The data were obtained in a study of OX40 agonist ivuxolimab in advanced cancers. In the study overall: The costimulatory receptor OX40 (CD134) was targeted by ivuxolimab, a fully human IgG2 agonistic monoclonal antibody. Intravenous ivuxolimab was administered to patients every 2 weeks at six dose levels: 0.01, 0.1, 0.3, 1.5, 3 and 10 mg/kg. Among the approximately 50 dose-escalation patients, about 19 had hepatocellular carcinoma, around 15 melanoma, 9 renal cell carcinoma and 9 head and neck cancer. In the dose-escalation cohort, 82.7% of patients were male, and the mean age was roughly 60 years, with a range of about 23 to 90. Prior anti-PD-1, anti-PD-L1 or anti-CTLA-4 therapy was permitted, and checkpoint inhibitors had been received by more than 35% of dose-escalation patients. Partial responses were achieved by three dose-escalation patients, of whom one had hepatocellular carcinoma and two had cutaneous melanoma. Peripheral TCRbeta sequencing was intended to test whether TCR sequence diversity was altered and clonal T-cell expansion was caused by ivuxolimab. The paper reports the monotherapy dose-escalation portion (N of about 47 patients) of the phase I ivuxolimab trial. Overall results and qualifications from the work: In partial responders in the 0.1-3.0 mg/kg groups, normalized peripheral clonal expansion was found to be among the lowest, especially among CD8+ T cells. At doses of 0.1 to 3.0 mg/kg, clonal expansion of both CD4+ and CD8+ T cells in blood was seen between baseline and week 6. Low levels of normalized T-cell clonal expansion were also shown by some nonresponding patients. Antigen specificity was not determined for the clonally expanded peripheral T cells. After ivuxolimab, expanded clones were on average more numerous among CD8+ T cells than among CD4+ T cells.

CDR1 and CDR2 are read off the germline V gene as SGHVS and FNYEAQ. Germline trimming amounts to 2 bases on V and 9 bases on J, with 4 as the count of junction bases outside the gene matches. Counted from cysteine to phenylalanine, this CDR3 has 13 amino acids. Only the CDR3 DNA stays, 39 bases, in frame from base 1. Genomic DNA was extracted from sorted cells for sequencing of the TCRbeta CDR3 region. The immunoSEQ Assay was used to sequence the TCRbeta CDR3 regions. The immuneACCESS repertoire file appears here via TCRdb, limited to in-frame rearrangements. These files lack a portion of the clones; in checked studies, under half of the deficit traces to unresolved V genes, and the cause of the others is not known. In all, the sample holds around 79,000 clones, and approximately 88% of those were seen once. The ten largest clonotypes hold roughly 4% of the sample. Patients with a history of autoimmune disease or receiving systemic immunosuppression were excluded from the trial. Peripheral blood for TCR sequencing was drawn from every dose cohort at baseline, at cycle 4 day 1 and at cycle 7 day 1. The samples were drawn from a first-in-human, open-label, multicenter phase I dose-escalation trial of ivuxolimab. Adults with locally advanced or metastatic melanoma, renal cell, hepatocellular, or head and neck squamous cell carcinoma were enrolled in the trial. CD4+ and CD8+ T cells were sorted separately from peripheral blood before TCR sequencing.

This specimen consisted of CD4+ or CD8+ T cells sorted from blood, obtained in a trial of the OX40 agonist ivuxolimab. This receptor was obtained from an adult with an advanced solid tumor such as melanoma, head and neck, liver or kidney cancer. Here the chain combines TRBV7-6 and TRBJ2-1; TRBD1 lines up with 7 middle nucleotides. The CDR3 loop reads CASSLPTGSEQFF. The sequenced DNA is TGTGCCAGCAGCTTACCGACAGGGTCTGAGCAGTTCTTC. Reference TRBV7-6 and TRBJ2-1 proteins supply the regions before and after the CDR3; the full variable domain is: GAGVSQSPRYKVTKRGQDVALRCDPISGHVSLYWYRQALGQGPEFLTYFNYEAQQDKSGLPNDRFSAERPEGSISTLTIQRTEQRDSAMYRCASSLPTGSEQFFGPGTRLTVL.